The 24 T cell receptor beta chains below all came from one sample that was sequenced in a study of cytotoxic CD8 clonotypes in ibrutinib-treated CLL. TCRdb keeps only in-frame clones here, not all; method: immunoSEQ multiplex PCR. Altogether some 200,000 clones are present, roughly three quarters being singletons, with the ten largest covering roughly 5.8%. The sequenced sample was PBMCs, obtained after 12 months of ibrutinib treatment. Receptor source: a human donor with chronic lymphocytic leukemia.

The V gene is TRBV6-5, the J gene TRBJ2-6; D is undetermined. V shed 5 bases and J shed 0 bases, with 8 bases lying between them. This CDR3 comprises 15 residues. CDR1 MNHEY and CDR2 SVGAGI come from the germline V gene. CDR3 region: CASSRTASGANVLTF. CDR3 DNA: TGTGCCAGCAGTCGGACGGCCTCTGGGGCCAACGTCCTGACTTTC.

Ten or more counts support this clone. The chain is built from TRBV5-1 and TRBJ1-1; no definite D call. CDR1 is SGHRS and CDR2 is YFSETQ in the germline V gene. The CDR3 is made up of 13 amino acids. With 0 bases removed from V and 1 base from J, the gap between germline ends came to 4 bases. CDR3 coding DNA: TGCGCCAGCAGCTTGGAGGGGAACACTGAAGCTTTCTTT. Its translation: CASSLEGNTEAFF.

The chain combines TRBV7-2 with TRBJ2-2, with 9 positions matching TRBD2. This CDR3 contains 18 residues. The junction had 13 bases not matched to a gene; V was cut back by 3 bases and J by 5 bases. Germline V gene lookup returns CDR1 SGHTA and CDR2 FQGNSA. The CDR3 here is CASSLRIAGAAGTGELFF. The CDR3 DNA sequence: TGTGCCAGCAGCTTGAGGATAGCGGGGGCCGCGGGTACCGGGGAGCTGTTTTTT.

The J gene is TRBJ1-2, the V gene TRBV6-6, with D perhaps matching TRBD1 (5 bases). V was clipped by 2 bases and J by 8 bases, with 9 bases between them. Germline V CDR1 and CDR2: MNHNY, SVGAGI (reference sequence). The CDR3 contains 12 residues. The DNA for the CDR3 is TGTGCCAGCAGTTACGGGGGGGGAGGCTACACCTTC. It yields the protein CASSYGGGGYTF.

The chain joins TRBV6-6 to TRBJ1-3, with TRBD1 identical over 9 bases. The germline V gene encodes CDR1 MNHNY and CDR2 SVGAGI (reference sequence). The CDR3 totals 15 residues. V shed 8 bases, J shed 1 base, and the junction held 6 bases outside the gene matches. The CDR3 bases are TGTGCCAGCGCCTCTGGGACAGGGTCTGGAAACACCATATATTTT. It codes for CASASGTGSGNTIYF.

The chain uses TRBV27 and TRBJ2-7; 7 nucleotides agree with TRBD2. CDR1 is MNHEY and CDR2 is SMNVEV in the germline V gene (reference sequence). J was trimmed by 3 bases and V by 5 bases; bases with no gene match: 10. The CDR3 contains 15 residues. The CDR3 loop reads CASSDLAVGNYEQYF. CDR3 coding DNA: TGTGCCAGCAGTGATCTAGCGGTAGGGAACTACGAGCAGTACTTC.

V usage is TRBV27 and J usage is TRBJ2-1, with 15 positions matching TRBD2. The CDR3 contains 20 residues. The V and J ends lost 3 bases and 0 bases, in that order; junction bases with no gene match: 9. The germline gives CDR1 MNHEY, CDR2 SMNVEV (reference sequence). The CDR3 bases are TGTGCCAGCAGTTTCCGGACTAGCGGGAGGGCCCCCAGCTCCTACAATGAGCAGTTCTTC. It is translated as CASSFRTSGRAPSSYNEQFF.

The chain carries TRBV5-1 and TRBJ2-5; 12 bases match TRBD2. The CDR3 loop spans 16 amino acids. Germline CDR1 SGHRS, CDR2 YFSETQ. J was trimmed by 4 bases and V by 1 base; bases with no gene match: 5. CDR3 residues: CASSLSTSGRSETQYF. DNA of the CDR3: TGCGCCAGCAGCTTGTCGACTAGCGGGAGATCAGAGACCCAGTACTTC.

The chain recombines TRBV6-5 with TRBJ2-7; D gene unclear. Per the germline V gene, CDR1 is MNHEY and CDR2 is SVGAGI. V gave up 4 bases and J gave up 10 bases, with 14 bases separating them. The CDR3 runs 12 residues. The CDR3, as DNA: TGTGCCAGCAGTTCTCCTGGCGCAGGACAGTACTTC. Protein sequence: CASSSPGAGQYF.

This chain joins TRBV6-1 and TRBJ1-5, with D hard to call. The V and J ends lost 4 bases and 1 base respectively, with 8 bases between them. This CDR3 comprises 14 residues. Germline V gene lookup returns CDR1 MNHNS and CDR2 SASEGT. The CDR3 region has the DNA TGTGCCAGCAGTGGAGCCTTGAGCAATCAGCCCCAGCATTTT. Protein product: CASSGALSNQPQHF.

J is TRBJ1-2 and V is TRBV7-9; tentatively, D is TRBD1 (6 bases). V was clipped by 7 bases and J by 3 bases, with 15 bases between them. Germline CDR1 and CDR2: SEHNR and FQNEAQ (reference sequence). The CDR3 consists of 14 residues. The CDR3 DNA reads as TGTGCCAGCACCCCTTATGCAGGGGACTATGGCTACACCTTC. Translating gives CASTPYAGDYGYTF.

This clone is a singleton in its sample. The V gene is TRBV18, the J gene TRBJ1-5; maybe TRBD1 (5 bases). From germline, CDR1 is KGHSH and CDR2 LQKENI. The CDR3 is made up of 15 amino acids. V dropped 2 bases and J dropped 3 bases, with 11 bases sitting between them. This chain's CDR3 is CASSPVSGTNQPQHF. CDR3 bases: TGTGCCAGCTCACCAGTTTCAGGGACCAATCAGCCCCAGCATTTT. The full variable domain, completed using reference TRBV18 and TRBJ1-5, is NAGVMQNPRHLVRRRGQEARLRCSPMKGHSHVYWYRQLPEEGLKFMVYLQKENIIDESGMPKERFSAEFPKEGPSILRIQQVVRGDSAAYFCASSPVSGTNQPQHFGDGTRLSIL.

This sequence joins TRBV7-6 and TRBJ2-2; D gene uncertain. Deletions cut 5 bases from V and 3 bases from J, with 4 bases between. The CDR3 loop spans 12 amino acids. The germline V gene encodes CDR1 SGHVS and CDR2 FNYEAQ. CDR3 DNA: TGTGCCAGCAGCCCCTACACCGGGGAGCTGTTTTTT. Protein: CASSPYTGELFF. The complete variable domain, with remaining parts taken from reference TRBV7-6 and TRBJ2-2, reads GAGVSQSPRYKVTKRGQDVALRCDPISGHVSLYWYRQALGQGPEFLTYFNYEAQQDKSGLPNDRFSAERPEGSISTLTIQRTEQRDSAMYRCASSPYTGELFFGEGSRLTVL.

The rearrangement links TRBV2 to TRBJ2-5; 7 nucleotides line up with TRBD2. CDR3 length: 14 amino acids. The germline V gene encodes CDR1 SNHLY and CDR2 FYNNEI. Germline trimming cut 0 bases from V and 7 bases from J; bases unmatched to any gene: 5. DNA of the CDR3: TGTGCCAGCAGTGAAGCTGGGGGGGTGGGGACCCAGTACTTC. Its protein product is CASSEAGGVGTQYF.

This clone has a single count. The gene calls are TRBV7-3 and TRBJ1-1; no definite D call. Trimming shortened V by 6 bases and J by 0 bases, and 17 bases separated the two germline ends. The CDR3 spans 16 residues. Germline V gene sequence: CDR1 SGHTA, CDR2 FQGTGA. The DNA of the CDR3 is TGTGCCAGCAGTTGGCGGCGAGAGACACTGAACACTGAAGCTTTCTTT. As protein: CASSWRRETLNTEAFF.

The CDR3 protein is CASRRDRGYEQYF. The CDR3 DNA sequence: TGTGCCAGCAGGCGGGACAGGGGATACGAGCAGTACTTC. The chain employs TRBV6-1 and TRBJ2-7; TRBD1 aligns across 10 bases. Germline values: CDR1 MNHNS, CDR2 SASEGT. The ends lost 6 bases at V and 4 bases at J; junction bases unmatched: 3. The CDR3 runs 13 residues.

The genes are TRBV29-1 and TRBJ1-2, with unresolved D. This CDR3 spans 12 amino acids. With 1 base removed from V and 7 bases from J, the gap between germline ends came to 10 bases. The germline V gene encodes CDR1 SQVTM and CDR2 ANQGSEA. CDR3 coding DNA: TGCAGCGTTGAAGTCCCACCTGTTGGCTACACCTTC. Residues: CSVEVPPVGYTF. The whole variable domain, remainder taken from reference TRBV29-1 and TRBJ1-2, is SAVISQKPSRDICQRGTSLTIQCQVDSQVTMMFWYRQQPGQSLTLIATANQGSEATYESGFVIDKFPISRPNLTFSTLTVSNMSPEDSSIYLCSVEVPPVGYTFGSGTRLTVV.

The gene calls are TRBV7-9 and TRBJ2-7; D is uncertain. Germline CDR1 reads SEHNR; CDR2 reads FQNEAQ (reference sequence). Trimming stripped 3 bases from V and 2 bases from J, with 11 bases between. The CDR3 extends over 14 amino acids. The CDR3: CASSFPGFAYEQYF. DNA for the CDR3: TGTGCCAGCAGCTTCCCGGGTTTTGCCTACGAGCAGTACTTC.

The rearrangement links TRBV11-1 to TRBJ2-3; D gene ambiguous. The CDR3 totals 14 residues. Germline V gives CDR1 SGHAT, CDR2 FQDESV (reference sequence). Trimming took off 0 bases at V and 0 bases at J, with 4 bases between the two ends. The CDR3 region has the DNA TGTGCCAGCAGCTTAGCGTTGAGCACAGATACGCAGTATTTT. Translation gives CASSLALSTDTQYF.

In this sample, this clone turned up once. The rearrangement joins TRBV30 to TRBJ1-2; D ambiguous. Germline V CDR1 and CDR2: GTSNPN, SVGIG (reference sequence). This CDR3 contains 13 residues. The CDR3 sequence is CASQVPGNYGYTF. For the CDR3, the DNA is TGTGCTTCTCAAGTCCCGGGCAACTATGGCTACACCTTC.

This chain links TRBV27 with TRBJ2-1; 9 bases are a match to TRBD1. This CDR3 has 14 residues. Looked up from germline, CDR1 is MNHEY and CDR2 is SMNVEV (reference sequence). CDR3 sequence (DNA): TGTGCAACTACTCTCGGGACAGGGTTCCATGAGCAGTTCTTC. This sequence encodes CATTLGTGFHEQFF.

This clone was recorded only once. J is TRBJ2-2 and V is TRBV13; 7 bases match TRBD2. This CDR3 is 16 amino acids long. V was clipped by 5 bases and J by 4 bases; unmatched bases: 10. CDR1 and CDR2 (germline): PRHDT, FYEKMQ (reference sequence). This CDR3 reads CASSAPRSGITGELFF. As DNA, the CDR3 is TGTGCCAGCAGCGCCCCCAGGAGCGGGATCACCGGGGAGCTGTTTTTT. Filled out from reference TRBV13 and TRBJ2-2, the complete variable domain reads AAGVIQSPRHLIKEKRETATLKCYPIPRHDTVYWYQQGPGQDPQFLISFYEKMQSDKGSIPDRFSAQQFSDYHSELNMSSLELGDSALYFCASSAPRSGITGELFFGEGSRLTVL.

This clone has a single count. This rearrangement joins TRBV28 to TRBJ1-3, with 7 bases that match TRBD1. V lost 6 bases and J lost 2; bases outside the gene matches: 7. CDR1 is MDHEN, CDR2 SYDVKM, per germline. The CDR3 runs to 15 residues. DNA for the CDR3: TGTGCCAGCAGGATGACAGGGATCCCTGGAAACACCATATATTTT. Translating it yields CASRMTGIPGNTIYF.

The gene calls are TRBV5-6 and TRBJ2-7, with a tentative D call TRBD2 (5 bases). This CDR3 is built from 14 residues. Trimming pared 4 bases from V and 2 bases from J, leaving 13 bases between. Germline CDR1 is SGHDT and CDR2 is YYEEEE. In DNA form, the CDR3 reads TGTGCCAGCAGCAACCTCGAGGGCCCCTACGAGCAGTACTTC. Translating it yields CASSNLEGPYEQYF.